This TCR beta chain was identified in a study of blood T cell repertoires in COVID-19. Study information: PBMCs, B-cell-depleted T cells, or T cells were the source of the cDNA or gDNA that made up the material.

In the original workflow: Nucleated cell counts were estimated from reference gene primer amplification. Profiling relied on immunoSEQ multiplex PCR, and the TCRdb table lists in-frame clones only, not all of them. From that table come the V and J calls and clone size; the DNA was used to work out D and trimming. The table lists 150,000 to 200,000 clones, 75% to 85% of them singletons. The CDR3 length is 14 residues. Trimming pared 6 bases from V and 7 bases from J, leaving 15 bases between. Germline V gene data show CDR1 as MNHEY and CDR2 as SVGAGI. The sample taken for sequencing was PBMCs or T cells enriched from blood (not recorded which). The chain carries TRBV6-5 and TRBJ1-4; D remains ambiguous. This sequence originates from a woman aged 50 to 60 with acute COVID-19. The CDR3 DNA reads TGTGCCAGCAGCCGCGCTCCCTGGGCTGAAAAACTGTTTTTT. This codes for CASSRAPWAEKLFF.